This T cell receptor beta chain came from a study of blood T cell repertoires in COVID-19. Across the whole study: T cells, B-cell-depleted T cells, or PBMCs supplied cDNA or gDNA.

The CDR3 is made up of 14 amino acids. After removal of 4 bases from V and 13 bases from J, the junction contained 8 bases not matched to a gene. The germline V gene encodes CDR1 SGHDT and CDR2 YYEEEE. Researchers sorted participants into cohorts using their self-reported clinical history. Recovery among Cohort 3 donors was established by two negative PCRs, clearance, or symptom resolution. Per the original methods: Nucleated cell number was recorded as an estimate derived from reference gene primer amplification. Using immunoSEQ multiplex PCR, the repertoire was profiled, and TCRdb retains in-frame clones only, with some absent. V, J and clone size derive from that table, while D and trimming were established from the DNA sequence. The sample has approximately 250,000 clones; over 75% are singletons.

The sequenced sample consisted of PBMCs or T cells enriched from blood (not recorded which). This chain joins TRBV5-6 and TRBJ2-1; TRBD2 agrees at 13 bases. This TCR was sampled from a woman aged 25 to 39 who had recovered from COVID-19. CDR3 loop: CASSPRTSGSYQFF. The CDR3 bases are TGTGCCAGCAGCCCAAGGACTAGCGGGAGTTATCAGTTCTTC.